What follows are 9 T cell receptor beta chains derived from one specimen sequenced in a study of vaccination and CD4 T cells after COVID-19. These receptors' targets are unknown. Indicated treatment: 10-day PBMC culture with coronavirus spike peptide pools or control peptides (ViraFEST assay). The assay that was used to sequence DNA from cultured CD4+ T cells was the Oncomine TCR Beta short-read assay. TCRdb used MiXCR to reprocess the PCR reads, holding one entry per CDR3 protein. Of 10,000 to 15,000 distinct CDR3 sequences listed, roughly three fifths are singletons. The material sequenced was CD4+ T cells from blood, cultured in vitro. The receptor source for this set is a human donor who had recovered from COVID-19.

The rearrangement links TRBV7-8 to TRBJ2-2; D perhaps matches TRBD1 (5 bases). V was clipped by 3 bases and J by 7 bases, with 15 bases between them. This CDR3 has 15 amino acids. The germline V gene has CDR1 SGHVS and CDR2 FQNEAQ. The CDR3 spells CASSFRQGRDGELFF. CDR3 bases: TGTGCCAGCAGCTTCCGCCAGGGCAGGGACGGGGAGCTGTTTTTT.

Here the CDR3 DNA reads TGTGCCAGCAGCCCTTGGGACAGGAAACATCTCAACTATGGCTACACCTTC. It is translated as CASSPWDRKHLNYGYTF. The V and J genes are TRBV7-9 and TRBJ1-2; 8 bases align to TRBD1. The trim removed 5 bases at V and 2 bases at J, leaving 13 bases unmatched. The CDR3 extends over 17 amino acids. Germline CDR1 SEHNR, CDR2 FQNEAQ (reference sequence).

The table lists this clonotype with a count of one. This rearrangement joins TRBV20-1 to TRBJ2-3, with TRBD2 matching 8 bases. CDR3 length equals 17 residues. Trimming cost V 0 bases and J 1 base; bases outside gene matches: 9. Germline values: CDR1 DFQATT, CDR2 SNEGSKA (reference sequence). The CDR3 nucleotides are TGCAGTGCTAGAGATCCCGGACTAGCCGGGCGCACAGATACGCAGTATTTT. This codes for CSARDPGLAGRTDTQYF.

The V and J genes are TRBV7-9 and TRBJ2-2; TRBD1 is a possible D gene (5 bases). V shed 7 bases and J shed 7 bases, with 19 bases lying between them. Germline CDR1 reads SEHNR; CDR2 reads FQNEAQ (reference sequence). CDR3 length: 15 residues. CDR3 amino acids: CASTSRTTPSGELFF. CDR3 nucleotides: TGTGCCAGCACCAGCAGGACAACCCCGAGCGGGGAGCTGTTTTTT.

This clonotype was observed a single time. The rearrangement links TRBV28 to TRBJ2-3; tentative D call: TRBD2 (6 bases). V dropped 10 bases and J dropped 4 bases, with 21 bases sitting between them. Per the germline V gene, CDR1 is MDHEN and CDR2 is SYDVKM. This CDR3 has 15 amino acids. The CDR3 DNA sequence: TGTGCCAAAATCCCGACCAGCGGGCCTCCAGATACGCAGTATTTT. Its translation is CAKIPTSGPPDTQYF.

The chain is built from TRBV6-1 and TRBJ1-5; tentatively, D is TRBD1 (6 bases). This CDR3 is built from 14 residues. Per germline, CDR1 MNHNS and CDR2 SASEGT. Trimming took 6 bases from V and 4 from J, leaving 13 bases between them. The CDR3 bases are TGTGCCAGCAGCAGAGACAGGCAGAATCAGCCCCAGCATTTT. The encoded protein is CASSRDRQNQPQHF.

This chain connects TRBV28 to TRBJ2-3; the match to TRBD2 covers 7 bases. This CDR3 spans 20 amino acids. CDR1 and CDR2 (germline): MDHEN, SYDVKM. With 5 bases clipped from V and 2 bases from J, the junction kept 22 bases outside the gene matches. CDR3: CASSTPFGGVFSGDTDTQYF. The CDR3 nucleotides read TGTGCCAGCAGTACCCCATTTGGTGGGGTGTTCAGCGGGGACACAGATACGCAGTATTTT.

The rearrangement links TRBV7-7 to TRBJ2-3; 7 bases agree with TRBD1. The V gene end was trimmed by 1 base and the J gene end by 5 bases; junction bases not matched to a gene: 3. Germline CDR1 is SSHAT and CDR2 is FNYEAQ (reference sequence). This CDR3 region has 14 residues. The CDR3 region has the DNA TGTGCCAGCAGCTTAGGACAGGGCCTAGATACGCAGTATTTT. Amino acid sequence: CASSLGQGLDTQYF.

This clonotype appeared a few times. This chain uses TRBV20-1 with TRBJ2-1; 7 positions match TRBD2. Trimming cost V 6 bases and J 4 bases; bases outside gene matches: 6. This CDR3 comprises 13 residues. Germline V gene lookup returns CDR1 DFQATT and CDR2 SNEGSKA (reference sequence). The CDR3 nucleotides are TGCAGTGCCCCCGGACTAGGGTACAATGAGCAGTTCTTC. Translated: CSAPGLGYNEQFF.